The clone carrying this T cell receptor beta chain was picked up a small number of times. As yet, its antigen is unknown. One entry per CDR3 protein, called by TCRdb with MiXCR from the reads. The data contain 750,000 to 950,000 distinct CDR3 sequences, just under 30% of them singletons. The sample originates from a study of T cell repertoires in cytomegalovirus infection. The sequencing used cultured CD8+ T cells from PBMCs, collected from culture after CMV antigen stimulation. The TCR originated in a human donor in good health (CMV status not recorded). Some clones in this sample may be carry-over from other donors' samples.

CDR3 DNA sequence: TGTGCCAGCAGACCCAGGGGGCAGGACAAAAACATTCAGTACTTC. The encoded protein is CASRPRGQDKNIQYF. This chain uses TRBV6-2 or TRBV6-3 with TRBJ2-4, with 8 bases aligning to TRBD1. J lost 3 bases, V lost 6 bases, and 7 bases had no gene match. This CDR3 region has 15 residues. From germline, CDR1 is MNHEY and CDR2 SVGEGT.